This T cell receptor (beta chain) was sequenced during a study of identical twins. Study results and limitations: Abundant cord blood beta clonotypes carried fewer insertions; memory repertoires showed none. Sequences that were beta out-of-frame showed weaker excess twin sharing. Conclusions rested on cross-sectional statistics rather than following the same donors.

This clonotype was observed many times. Its antigen is unknown. Unique molecular identifiers were in the cDNA, with template-switch universal primer binding. TCRdb used MiXCR to reprocess the 5' RACE reads, holding one entry per CDR3 protein. The sample lists 550,000 to 800,000 distinct CDR3 sequences, 7.1% occurring once. V was clipped by 7 bases and J by 5 bases, with 17 bases between them. The CDR3 sequence is 14 residues long. The sample was also linked to a second study, of yellow fever vaccine responses in identical twins.

The chain combines TRBV12-3 or TRBV12-4 with TRBJ1-1, with D possibly TRBD1 on 5 matching bases. Sequenced: PBMCs. The TCR sequence derives from a woman younger than 35 in good health. The CDR3 spells CASTNGGVGTEAFF. As DNA, the CDR3 is TGTGCCAGCACCAATGGGGGGGTGGGGACTGAAGCTTTCTTT.